The 32 T cell receptor beta chains below all came from one sample that was sequenced in a study of cytomegalovirus exposure and HLA in healthy donors. 60 Vbeta and 13 Jbeta primers were used in PCR. TCRdb keeps only in-frame clones here, not all; method: immunoSEQ multiplex PCR. The table shows around 270,000 clones, with 75% to 85% occurring only once. The specimen sequenced was PBMCs. Receptors were obtained from a girl aged 2 to 10 in good health and CMV-seronegative.

A note on this clone: Other DNA sequences in this specimen translate into the identical CDR3. The chain has TRBV27 and TRBJ2-1; 10 bases are a match to TRBD2. Germline CDR1 MNHEY, CDR2 SMNVEV (reference sequence). V lost 5 bases to trimming and J lost 2 bases; unmatched junction nucleotides: 3. The CDR3 spans 15 residues. The CDR3 sequence is CASSETSGAYNEQFF. CDR3 bases: TGTGCCAGCAGTGAAACTAGCGGGGCCTACAATGAGCAGTTCTTC.

The chain uses TRBV4-2 and TRBJ2-7, with 8 bases fitting TRBD2. Trimming took 4 bases from V and 0 from J; bases not matched to a gene: 23. CDR3 length: 21 residues. Germline V lookup: CDR1 LGHNA, CDR2 YNFKEQ. The CDR3 sequence: CASSRLINRIAGRISSYEQYF. CDR3 DNA: TGTGCCAGCAGCCGACTAATTAACCGGATAGCGGGGAGGATCAGCTCCTACGAGCAGTACTTC.

This clone was found a few times. This chain links TRBV11-1 with TRBJ2-7; 7 bases align to TRBD1. Germline V gene data show CDR1 as SGHAT and CDR2 as FQDESV (reference sequence). The CDR3 is 14 residues long. Trimming at V came to 4 bases and at J to 4 bases, leaving 7 bases not matched to a gene. This CDR3 is CASSSRDRKYEQYF. In nucleotides, the CDR3 is TGTGCCAGCAGCTCCCGGGACAGAAAGTACGAGCAGTACTTC.

This clone was detected only a few times. The rearrangement joins TRBV2 to TRBJ2-7; TRBD1 agrees at 8 bases. Germline V gene sequence: CDR1 SNHLY, CDR2 FYNNEI. The CDR3 is 12 residues long. After removal of 8 bases from V and 6 bases from J, the junction contained 6 bases not matched to a gene. This chain's CDR3 is CASRWTGLEQYF. CDR3 DNA sequence: TGTGCCAGCCGTTGGACAGGGCTCGAGCAGTACTTC.

In regard to this clone: The junction departs from the called germline gene at one end, perhaps through a read error. The sample contains more than one DNA sequence encoding this CDR3. This chain connects TRBV9 to TRBJ2-2; perhaps TRBD2 as D (6 bases). CDR3 length equals 17 residues. Germline lookup yields CDR1 SGDLS and CDR2 YYNGEE. The CDR3 DNA reads as TGTGCCAGCAGCAAGGGAGGCGTGGGTTCGAACACCGGGGAGCTATTTTTT. Its protein is CASSKGGVGSNTGELFF.

This chain connects TRBV28 to TRBJ1-3; no firm D call. The length of the CDR3 is 12 residues. The V gene's germline CDR1 is MDHEN and CDR2 SYDVKM. V was trimmed by 9 bases and J by 4 bases, leaving 10 bases between them. The CDR3 protein is CASGSTGNTIYF. DNA of the CDR3: TGTGCCAGTGGATCGACAGGAAACACCATATATTTT.

Only one count was recorded for this clone. This chain uses TRBV2 with TRBJ2-7; no reliable D call. CDR3 length equals 14 residues. The V end was cut by 1 base, the J end by 2 bases, with 9 bases between. Per germline, CDR1 SNHLY and CDR2 FYNNEI. In DNA form, the CDR3 reads TGTGCCAGCAGTGAAGGCGCCAGGACCTACGAGCAGTACTTC. Its translation: CASSEGARTYEQYF.

The chain is built from TRBV2 and TRBJ1-2; TRBD1 is a possible D gene (6 bases). This CDR3 is 12 amino acids long. The V gene's germline CDR1 is SNHLY and CDR2 FYNNEI. The CDR3 loop reads CAGGGWGYGYTF. The CDR3 coding sequence is TGTGCAGGGGGGGGCTGGGGCTATGGCTACACCTTC.

This clone was recorded a few times. The chain joins TRBV9 to TRBJ2-3, with D perhaps TRBD2 (6 bases). Germline V gene data show CDR1 as SGDLS and CDR2 as YYNGEE. With 3 bases removed from V and 4 bases from J, the gap between germline ends came to 21 bases. The CDR3 loop spans 17 amino acids. In nucleotides, the CDR3 is TGTGCCAGCAGCGAACGGGGGACCCTCCCCATTTCAGATACGCAGTATTTT. Amino acids: CASSERGTLPISDTQYF.

This clone was found once. The chain recombines TRBV10-3 with TRBJ2-7, with TRBD2 matching 12 bases. The J segment lost 7 bases and the V segment lost 3 bases, leaving 28 bases of the junction unmatched. The CDR3 totals 22 residues. CDR1 and CDR2 (germline): ENHRY, SYGVKD. In DNA form, the CDR3 reads TGTGCCATCAGTGAACCAGTCAGGAGTTTGGGACTAGCGGGCCCAGCGGCGGGAGAGCAGTACTTC. It yields the protein CAISEPVRSLGLAGPAAGEQYF.

This chain uses TRBV6-7 with TRBJ2-1; TRBD2 might be the D (6 bases). TRBV6-7 is an ORF, and what it does is uncertain. Trimming pared 2 bases from V and 5 bases from J, leaving 13 bases between. This CDR3 is built from 15 residues. The CDR3 nucleotides read TGTGCCAGCAGTTACCGGGACTGGCTAAACAATGAGCAGTTCTTC. Translated: CASSYRDWLNNEQFF.

The chain couples TRBV10-2 to TRBJ1-1, with a tentative D call TRBD1 (6 bases). V lost 2 bases and J lost 4, with 17 bases in between. The CDR3 is made up of 16 amino acids. Germline V CDR1 and CDR2: WSHSY, SAAADI. CDR3 coding DNA: TGCGCCAGCAGTGAGCGCAACCCCCAGGGGATCACTGAAGCTTTCTTT. It yields the protein CASSERNPQGITEAFF.

The table lists this clone with a few counts. The CDR3 coding sequence is TGTGCTAGTGGTTTCGATACAGGGCACCAAACTAACTATGGCTACACCTTC. It translates to CASGFDTGHQTNYGYTF. The rearrangement uses TRBV12-5 and TRBJ1-2; TRBD1 is a possible D gene (6 bases). Trimming took off 3 bases at V and 0 bases at J, with 17 bases between the two ends. In germline, CDR1 is LGHNT, CDR2 FRNRAP. The CDR3 is 17 amino acids.

J is TRBJ1-2 and V is TRBV7-8, with TRBD1 matching over 10 bases. V lost 3 bases and J lost 8; bases outside the gene matches: 6. The CDR3 is 14 amino acids. Germline lookup yields CDR1 SGHVS and CDR2 FQNEAQ. DNA of the CDR3: TGTGCCAGCAGCTTCCGGGACAGGGGTAGGGGCTACACCTTC. Translating gives CASSFRDRGRGYTF.

V gene TRBV4-1 combines with J gene TRBJ2-2; D call uncertain. Germline V gene lookup returns CDR1 MGHRA and CDR2 YSYEKL. V lost 3 bases and J lost 10, with 12 bases in between. The length of the CDR3 is 13 residues. CDR3 sequence reads: CASSHHLGEELFF. The DNA for the CDR3 is TGCGCCAGCAGCCACCACCTTGGAGAGGAGCTGTTTTTT.

The gene calls are TRBV28 and TRBJ1-5, with D uncertain. Trimming stripped 10 bases from V and 10 bases from J, with 17 bases between. Germline CDR1 reads MDHEN; CDR2 reads SYDVKM. This CDR3 contains 12 residues. The CDR3 nucleotides read TGTGCCAACGGAGTCAGCAGCGTCCCCCAGCATTTT. This sequence encodes CANGVSSVPQHF.

This chain uses TRBV4-1 with TRBJ2-3, with 8 bases matching TRBD2. V shed 2 bases, J shed 4 bases, and the junction held 8 bases outside the gene matches. The CDR3 is 16 residues long. Germline V CDR1 and CDR2: MGHRA, YSYEKL. CDR3 sequence: CASSQFRTSSADTQYF. DNA for the CDR3: TGCGCCAGCAGCCAATTCCGGACTAGCAGCGCAGATACGCAGTATTTT.

This clone was observed a handful of times. This sequence joins TRBV19 and TRBJ2-7, with D perhaps matching TRBD1 (5 bases). The CDR3 has 14 residues. Trimming pared 5 bases from V and 4 bases from J, leaving 15 bases between. CDR1 is LNHDA, CDR2 SQIVND, per germline (reference sequence). CDR3 DNA: TGTGCCAGTAGTCCACGACAGTTCCCTTACGAGCAGTACTTC. Its protein product is CASSPRQFPYEQYF.

This clone was detected once. J is TRBJ2-2 and V is TRBV28, with D possibly being TRBD2 (6 bases). The ends were cut back, 8 bases at V and 1 base at J, with 11 bases in the middle. This CDR3 spans 14 amino acids. The germline gives CDR1 MDHEN, CDR2 SYDVKM. In DNA, the CDR3 is TGTGCCAGCGCACCGGGGGAGAACACCGGGGAGCTGTTTTTT. Translation: CASAPGENTGELFF.

This chain connects TRBV30 to TRBJ2-1; maybe TRBD1 (6 bases). The CDR3 spans 12 residues. Trimming cost V 1 base and J 6 bases, with 7 bases left between them. CDR1 and CDR2 from the germline V gene are GTSNPN and SVGIG (reference sequence). This CDR3 reads CAWSGGPNEQFF. The CDR3 DNA reads TGTGCCTGGAGTGGGGGGCCCAATGAGCAGTTCTTC.

V gene TRBV19 combines with J gene TRBJ2-7; 9 bases agree with TRBD1. The germline V gene has CDR1 LNHDA and CDR2 SQIVND (reference sequence). The junction had 6 bases not matched to a gene; V was cut back by 1 base and J by 8 bases. The CDR3 runs to 14 residues. The CDR3 region has the DNA TGTGCCAGTAGTATAGGGACAGGGGTCGTGAAGCAGTACTTC. This codes for CASSIGTGVVKQYF.

This clone was picked up a small number of times. The chain is built from TRBV12-5 and TRBJ2-5; 8 nucleotides align to TRBD2. V was pared by 6 bases and J by 3 bases, with 9 bases of the junction left unmatched. The V gene's germline CDR1 is LGHNT and CDR2 FRNRAP. The CDR3 sequence is 15 residues long. The CDR3 here is CASGLGLDLKETQYF. The CDR3 DNA follows: TGTGCTAGTGGCCTGGGACTAGACCTAAAAGAGACCCAGTACTTC.

The gene calls are TRBV19 and TRBJ1-3, with D perhaps TRBD1 (6 bases). This CDR3 is 15 amino acids long. Deletions cut 5 bases from V and 2 bases from J, with 13 bases between. Germline V gene sequence: CDR1 LNHDA, CDR2 SQIVND (reference sequence). CDR3 sequence (DNA): TGTGCCAGTAGTCGGGCGGGGGCGCCTGGAAACACCATATATTTT. Its translation is CASSRAGAPGNTIYF.

The gene calls are TRBV16 and TRBJ2-1, with a weak D call TRBD2 (5 bases). Per the germline V gene, CDR1 is KGHSY and CDR2 is FQNENV. The CDR3 runs to 14 residues. Trimming left V 4 bases short and J 5 bases short, with 12 bases between. This CDR3 is CASSPTGRDNEQFF. The CDR3, as DNA: TGTGCCAGCAGCCCTACCGGGCGGGACAATGAGCAGTTCTTC.

The CDR3: CASSFKGYEQYF. CDR3 in DNA: TGTGCCAGCAGTTTTAAGGGGTACGAGCAGTACTTC. This chain links TRBV28 with TRBJ2-7, with TRBD1 as a possible D gene (5 bases). The CDR3 sequence is 12 residues long. Trimming pared 3 bases from V and 4 bases from J, leaving 7 bases between. Germline values: CDR1 MDHEN, CDR2 SYDVKM.

The chain carries TRBV18 and TRBJ1-3, with D maybe TRBD1 (5 bases). CDR3 length: 14 amino acids. Trimming took 1 base from V and 4 from J, leaving 8 bases between them. Per the germline V gene, CDR1 is KGHSH and CDR2 is LQKENI. The CDR3 spells CASSPQGLGNTIYF. CDR3 coding DNA: TGTGCCAGCTCACCACAGGGGCTCGGAAACACCATATATTTT.

The chain is built from TRBV9 and TRBJ2-1; unclear D gene. The CDR3 loop spans 17 amino acids. V lost 0 bases and J lost 4, with 17 bases in between. Looked up from germline, CDR1 is SGDLS and CDR2 is YYNGEE. This chain's CDR3 is CASSVGIGADGYNEQFF. CDR3 bases: TGTGCCAGCAGCGTAGGAATTGGAGCAGATGGTTACAATGAGCAGTTCTTC.

In the case of this clone: Sequence at one end of the junction differs from germline and may be a read error. V is TRBV7-9 and J is TRBJ2-7, with D possibly being TRBD2 (6 bases). This CDR3 comprises 13 residues. Germline CDR1 and CDR2: SEHNR and FQNEAQ (reference sequence). CDR3 nucleotides: TGTTCCAGCAGCTTACGGGAGCTCTACGAGCAGTACTTC. This gives the protein CSSSLRELYEQYF.

The chain combines TRBV5-4 with TRBJ2-1; 11 bases are a match to TRBD2. After removal of 6 bases from V and 3 bases from J, the junction contained 14 bases not matched to a gene. The CDR3 consists of 18 residues. CDR1 SGHNT and CDR2 YYREEE come from the germline V gene (reference sequence). Here the CDR3 reads CASTHMLAGGYGYNEQFF. DNA for the CDR3: TGTGCCAGCACCCACATGCTAGCGGGGGGCTACGGCTACAATGAGCAGTTCTTC.

The chain couples TRBV7-9 to TRBJ2-2, with TRBD1 identical over 9 bases. Germline lookup yields CDR1 SEHNR and CDR2 FQNEAQ (reference sequence). The V segment lost 6 bases and the J segment 6 bases; nucleotides outside the gene matches: 5. The CDR3 is made up of 14 amino acids. CDR3 sequence reads: CASRVQGAPGELFF. The CDR3 DNA sequence: TGTGCCAGCAGGGTACAGGGGGCGCCCGGGGAGCTGTTTTTT.

V gene TRBV5-4 combines with J gene TRBJ1-2; D possibly corresponds to TRBD1 (6 bases). The V end lost 4 bases, the J end lost 1 base, and 8 bases lay between the germline ends. CDR1 SGHNT and CDR2 YYREEE come from the germline V gene (reference sequence). The CDR3 contains 13 residues. CDR3 in amino acids: CASSPDSNYGYTF. The CDR3 region has the DNA TGTGCCAGCAGCCCGGACAGTAACTATGGCTACACCTTC.

The DNA of the CDR3 is TGTGCCAGCAGCCAAGTGGCCGGGACAGCTAATGAAAAACTGTTTTTT. It specifies CASSQVAGTANEKLFF. The V and J genes are TRBV4-2 and TRBJ1-4; the match to TRBD1 covers 7 bases. Trimming removed 1 base from V and 3 bases from J; junction bases left unmatched: 5. The CDR3 sequence is 16 residues long. The germline gives CDR1 LGHNA, CDR2 YNFKEQ.